These 24 T cell receptor beta chains came from one sample sequenced in a study of blood T cells in healthy people across ages. It was with a sample-barcoded 5' primer and a J-beta primer mix that a second PCR of about 7 to 12 cycles was run. MiXCR, run by TCRdb on the 5' RACE reads, gives a single entry per CDR3 protein. The sample carries roughly 1,500,000 distinct CDR3 sequences, about 31% recorded once. The sequenced sample was blood. The receptors shown here come from a woman aged 25 to 39 in good health.

Many counts were recorded for this clonotype. The V and J genes are TRBV15 and TRBJ2-5; 9 positions match TRBD2. CDR1 is LNHNV and CDR2 is YYDKDF in the germline V gene (reference sequence). This CDR3 has 15 residues. Unmatched junction bases numbered 4, after V lost 0 bases and J lost 5 bases. The CDR3 nucleotides read TGTGCCACCAGCAGAGATAGCGGGGGTGCGGAGACCCAGTACTTC. Translation: CATSRDSGGAETQYF.

Ten or more counts support this clonotype. This chain links TRBV5-1 with TRBJ1-5; a possible D gene is TRBD1 (5 bases). The CDR3 has 14 amino acids. Germline V lookup: CDR1 SGHRS, CDR2 YFSETQ. V lost 6 bases and J 6 bases, leaving 16 bases between the germline ends. The CDR3 is CASTAQGKAQPQHF. The DNA for the CDR3 is TGCGCCAGCACTGCTCAGGGAAAGGCTCAGCCCCAGCATTTT.

The table lists this clonotype with a few counts. The genes are TRBV4-1 and TRBJ2-7; 8 bases map to TRBD1. V shed 0 bases and J 4 bases; nucleotides not matched to a gene: 5. This CDR3 is built from 15 residues. Per germline, CDR1 MGHRA and CDR2 YSYEKL. The CDR3 sequence: CASSQDQGAVYEQYF. In DNA form, the CDR3 reads TGCGCCAGCAGCCAAGATCAGGGGGCGGTGTACGAGCAGTACTTC.

The chain links TRBV7-2 to TRBJ2-2; TRBD1 or TRBD2 may be the D gene (6 bases each). Looked up from germline, CDR1 is SGHTA and CDR2 is FQGNSA. The CDR3 extends over 16 amino acids. Trimming stripped 5 bases from V and 4 bases from J, with 17 bases between. CDR3 residues: CASSPRQGGSTGELFF. CDR3 DNA: TGTGCCAGCAGCCCCCGTCAAGGGGGGTCCACCGGGGAGCTGTTTTTT.

As concerns this clonotype: A read error is possible here, since a much larger clone lies one base away. CDR3 DNA: TGTGCCAGCAGCCAGGGTGTCTGGACTAGCGTAGAGACCCAGTACTTC. Protein sequence: CASSQGVWTSVETQYF. The V gene is TRBV11-2, the J gene TRBJ2-5; 9 bases agree with TRBD2. Germline V lookup: CDR1 SGHAT, CDR2 FQNNGV. With 5 bases clipped from V and 4 bases from J, the junction kept 11 bases outside the gene matches. CDR3 length: 16 residues.

This chain joins TRBV28 and TRBJ2-1; 14 positions match TRBD2. CDR3 length: 17 amino acids. Germline V gives CDR1 MDHEN, CDR2 SYDVKM. V was pared by 2 bases and J by 5 bases, with 5 bases of the junction left unmatched. CDR3 loop: CASSLGTSGSWNNEQFF. The CDR3 DNA is TGTGCCAGCAGTTTAGGGACTAGCGGGAGTTGGAACAATGAGCAGTTCTTC.

This clonotype came up a few times. The CDR3 DNA sequence: TGTGCCATCAGTGAGTACCGGGACGGCGGCTTCGATGGCTACACCTTC. The encoded protein is CAISEYRDGGFDGYTF. V gene TRBV10-3 combines with J gene TRBJ1-2, with D tentatively TRBD1 (5 bases). The CDR3 runs to 16 residues. Between the trimmed V and J ends, which lost 1 base and 6 bases, there was a span of 18 bases. Germline V gives CDR1 ENHRY, CDR2 SYGVKD.

The J gene is TRBJ1-4, the V gene TRBV27; D possibly corresponds to TRBD1 (5 bases). Deletions cut 5 bases from V and 8 bases from J, with 18 bases between. The CDR3 covers 15 residues. In germline, CDR1 is MNHEY, CDR2 SMNVEV (reference sequence). The CDR3 DNA follows: TGTGCCAGCAGTATCGGACTCCCGGGACGCGAAAAACTGTTTTTT. It specifies CASSIGLPGREKLFF.

This clonotype has just a few counts. The chain uses TRBV19 and TRBJ2-7, with 8 bases identical to TRBD1. Trimming removed 9 bases from V and 7 bases from J; junction bases left unmatched: 8. The CDR3 runs 12 residues. Germline assignment: CDR1 LNHDA and CDR2 SQIVND (reference sequence). The CDR3 bases are TGTGCCAGCAAACTACAGGGGGGAGAGCAGTACTTC. Amino acids: CASKLQGGEQYF.

This clonotype showed up just once. V and J are TRBV27 and TRBJ1-4, with D tentatively TRBD1 (5 bases). This CDR3 has 16 amino acids. V lost 5 bases to trimming and J lost 3 bases, with 16 bases between them. The germline V gene has CDR1 MNHEY and CDR2 SMNVEV (reference sequence). The CDR3 bases are TGTGCCAGCAGTCAGGGTCCTGGGGAGTCTAATGAAAAACTGTTTTTT. Protein product: CASSQGPGESNEKLFF.

The genes are TRBV27 and TRBJ2-1; 9 positions agree with TRBD1. Germline values: CDR1 MNHEY, CDR2 SMNVEV (reference sequence). CDR3 length: 22 residues. J lost 1 base, V lost 0 bases, and 19 bases had no gene match. This chain's CDR3 is CASSLSLWVGTGRGGSYNEQFF. The CDR3 coding sequence is TGTGCCAGCAGTTTATCGTTATGGGTTGGGACAGGGAGGGGAGGGTCCTACAATGAGCAGTTCTTC.

With respect to this clonotype: Sequence at one end of the junction differs from germline and may be a read error. This chain connects TRBV5-5 to TRBJ2-7; D might be TRBD1 or TRBD2, each matching 5 bases. The germline CDR1 and CDR2 sequences are SGHKS and YYEKEE (reference sequence). This CDR3 is built from 17 residues. In DNA, the CDR3 is TGTGCCGGCAGCTCCAGGCCGGAGGTGCGAGGGGCCTACGAGCAGTACTTC. Translating it yields CAGSSRPEVRGAYEQYF.

The rearrangement uses TRBV25-1 and TRBJ2-5, with a weak D call TRBD2 (6 bases). The better agreement between TRBJ2-7 and the DNA end casts doubt on the J call. CDR3 size: 13 residues. Germline assignment: CDR1 MGHDK and CDR2 SYGVNS. The chain's CDR3 is CASRNGGRDEQYF. The CDR3 DNA sequence: TGTGCCAGCAGGAACGGGGGTCGAGACGAGCAGTACTTC.

The gene calls are TRBV20-1 and TRBJ2-2, with 8 bases fitting TRBD2. J lost 5 bases, V lost 0 bases, and 11 bases had no gene match. CDR1 and CDR2 from the germline V gene are DFQATT and SNEGSKA (reference sequence). The CDR3 has 17 residues. CDR3: CSARDLSGAFGTGELFF. The CDR3 DNA sequence: TGCAGTGCTAGAGACCTTAGCGGGGCGTTTGGGACCGGGGAGCTGTTTTTT.

The V call is TRBV2, the J call TRBJ2-3; 9 bases line up with TRBD2. Germline V gives CDR1 SNHLY, CDR2 FYNNEI. CDR3 size: 14 residues. J gave up 5 bases and V 4 bases, and 4 bases lay outside the gene matches. In nucleotides, the CDR3 is TGTGCCAGCAGTGTCGGACTAGCGATAGATACGCAGTATTTT. This sequence encodes CASSVGLAIDTQYF.

The chain is built from TRBV9 and TRBJ2-5, with 10 bases aligning to TRBD2. Germline V CDR1 and CDR2: SGDLS, YYNGEE. Trimming took 0 bases from V and 4 from J; bases not matched to a gene: 9. The CDR3 is made up of 17 amino acids. The DNA for the CDR3 is TGTGCCAGCAGCGTAGGGGCGGCTAGCGGGGGAGGAGAGACCCAGTACTTC. Protein sequence: CASSVGAASGGGETQYF.

Only a few counts were recorded for this clonotype. Just one base apart from a much larger clone, this may be a read error. V is TRBV20-1 and J is TRBJ2-3; no firm D call. Germline V gives CDR1 DFQATT, CDR2 SNEGSKA (reference sequence). The CDR3 sequence is 13 residues long. The CDR3 is CSAYSRFTDTRYF. The CDR3, as DNA: TGCAGTGCCTACTCCCGATTTACAGATACGCGGTATTTT.

This sequence joins TRBV20-1 and TRBJ1-1; D remains unclear. The V end lost 3 bases, the J end lost 11 bases, and 16 bases lay between the germline ends. The germline gives CDR1 DFQATT, CDR2 SNEGSKA (reference sequence). CDR3 length: 12 residues. The CDR3 coding sequence is TGCAGTGCTAGCGAGGGTCCACGCTCGGCTTTCTTT. As protein: CSASEGPRSAFF.

Only a few counts were recorded for this clonotype. The rearrangement links TRBV9 to TRBJ2-3; 9 bases line up with TRBD2. This CDR3 contains 15 residues. V lost 4 bases, J lost 4 bases, and 7 bases stayed unmatched. Germline loops: CDR1 SGDLS, CDR2 YYNGEE. The CDR3 spells CASSSFAGGPDTQYF. In DNA, the CDR3 is TGTGCCAGCAGCTCATTTGCGGGGGGGCCAGATACGCAGTATTTT.

The CDR3 region has the DNA TGTGCCAGCAGTTACCGGTTGAACACTGAAGCTTTCTTT. Protein sequence: CASSYRLNTEAFF. The chain has TRBV6-2 or TRBV6-3 and TRBJ1-1; D ambiguous. Germline CDR1 MNHEY, CDR2 SVGEGT. Deletions cut 2 bases from V and 0 bases from J, with 4 bases between. The CDR3 is made up of 13 amino acids.

The chain couples TRBV6-1 to TRBJ1-2; D possibly corresponds to TRBD1 (5 bases). The CDR3 is made up of 14 amino acids. Trimming took 4 bases from V and 0 from J, leaving 9 bases between them. Looked up from germline, CDR1 is MNHNS and CDR2 is SASEGT. The CDR3 nucleotides are TGTGCCAGCAGTGCGGGACCAACTAACTATGGCTACACCTTC. It codes for CASSAGPTNYGYTF.

This clonotype was counted only a few times. V usage is TRBV3-1 and J usage is TRBJ2-5, with D perhaps matching TRBD1 (6 bases). The CDR3 covers 15 residues. Germline V gene data show CDR1 as LGHDT and CDR2 as YNNKEL (reference sequence). The V gene lost 4 bases and the J gene lost 6 bases, with 18 bases spanning the gap. The chain's CDR3 is CASSPRGGVLKTQYF. CDR3 bases: TGTGCCAGCAGCCCCAGAGGGGGAGTATTGAAGACCCAGTACTTC.

This clonotype came up once. J is TRBJ1-5 and V is TRBV7-9; D remains ambiguous. The V gene's germline CDR1 is SEHNR and CDR2 FQNEAQ (reference sequence). This CDR3 is 15 amino acids long. The V end was cut by 4 bases, the J end by 3 bases, with 13 bases between. The DNA of the CDR3 is TGTGCCAGCAGCTCTGGGGTGGGAGACAATCAGCCCCAGCATTTT. This sequence encodes CASSSGVGDNQPQHF.

The chain carries TRBV13 and TRBJ1-2; unclear D gene. The V end lost 5 bases, the J end lost 6 bases, and 16 bases lay between the germline ends. The V gene's germline CDR1 is PRHDT and CDR2 FYEKMQ (reference sequence). The CDR3 is 14 residues long. The DNA for the CDR3 is TGTGCCAGCAGCGCAGTCAAAGGTGGTCATGGCTACACCTTC. Amino acid sequence: CASSAVKGGHGYTF.